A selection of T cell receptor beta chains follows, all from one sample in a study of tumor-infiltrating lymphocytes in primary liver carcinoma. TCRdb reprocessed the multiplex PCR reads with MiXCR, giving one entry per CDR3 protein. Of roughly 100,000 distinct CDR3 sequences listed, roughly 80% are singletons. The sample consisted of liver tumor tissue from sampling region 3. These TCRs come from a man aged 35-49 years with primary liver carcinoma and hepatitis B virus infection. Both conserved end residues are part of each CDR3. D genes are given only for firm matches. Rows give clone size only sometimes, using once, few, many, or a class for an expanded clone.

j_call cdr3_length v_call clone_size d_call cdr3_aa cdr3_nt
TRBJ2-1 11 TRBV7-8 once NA CASNVNFEQFF TGTGCCAGCAATGTTAACTTTGAGCAGTTCTTC
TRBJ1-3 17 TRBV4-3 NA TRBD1 CASSQALGQGAGNTIYF TGCGCCAGCAGCCAGGCACTGGGACAGGGGGCTGGAAACACCATATATTTT
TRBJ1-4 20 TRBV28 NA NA CASSLIGMVNTGVQNEKLFF TGTGCCAGCAGTTTAATAGGTATGGTGAATACGGGGGTCCAGAACGAAAAACTGTTTTTT
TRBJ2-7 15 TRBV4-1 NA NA CVSSGPDSLSYEQYF TGCGTCAGCAGTGGACCCGACTCCCTCTCCTACGAGCAGTACTTC
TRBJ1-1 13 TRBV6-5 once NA CASISSINTEAIF TGTGCCAGCATTTCCTCAATAAACACTGAAGCTATCTTT
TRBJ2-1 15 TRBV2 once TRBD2 CASSETSVPHNELFF TGTGCCAGCAGTGAGACTAGCGTACCCCACAATGAGCTGTTCTTC
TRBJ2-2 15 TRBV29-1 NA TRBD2 CSVGTSATNTGGLFF TGCAGCGTTGGGACTAGCGCGACAAACACCGGGGGGCTGTTTTTT
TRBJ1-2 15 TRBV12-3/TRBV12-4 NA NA CASSLFAWGRDGYTF TGTGCCAGCAGCCTATTCGCCTGGGGGAGAGATGGCTACACCTTC
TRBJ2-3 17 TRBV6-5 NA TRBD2 CASSSLPPKRGGRYAVF TGTGCCAGCAGTTCACTCCCCCCTAAGCGGGGGGGCAGATACGCAGTATTT
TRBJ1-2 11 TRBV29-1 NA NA CSVVGTYGYSF TGCAGCGTTGTAGGGACCTATGGCTACAGCTTC
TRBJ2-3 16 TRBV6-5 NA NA CASNLTRTDTTDTQYF TGTGCCAGCAATTTAACCAGGACAGACACCACAGATACGCAGTATTTT
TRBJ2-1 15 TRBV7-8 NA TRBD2 CASSLTSGRADEHFF TGTGCCAGCAGCCTGACTAGTGGGAGGGCCGATGAGCACTTCTTC
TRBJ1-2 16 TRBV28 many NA CASSFPGQGINYGYTF TGTGCCAGCAGTTTCCCAGGGCAGGGAATTAACTATGGCTACACCTTC
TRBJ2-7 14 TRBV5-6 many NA CASSFRSRAYEQYF TGTGCCAGCAGCTTCCGATCGAGAGCCTACGAGCAGTACTTC
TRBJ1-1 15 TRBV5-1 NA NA CTSSAMAGSNTEAFF TGCACCAGCAGCGCCATGGCAGGGAGCAACACTGAAGCTTTCTTT
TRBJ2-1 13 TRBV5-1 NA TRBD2 CASSSTGLTEQFF TGCGCCAGCAGCTCGACGGGACTAACAGAGCAGTTCTTC
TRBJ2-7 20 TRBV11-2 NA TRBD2 CASSLREGRTSGLSFYEQYF TGTGCCAGTAGCTTGAGGGAGGGGAGGACTAGCGGGCTCAGCTTCTACGAGCAATACTTC
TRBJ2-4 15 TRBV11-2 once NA CANTISAEVKNIQYF TGTGCCAACACCATTTCGGCGGAGGTCAAAAACATTCAGTACTTC
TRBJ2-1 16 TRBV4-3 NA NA CASNRDRGSGYNEQFF TGCGCCAGCAACCGAGATAGAGGAAGCGGCTACAATGAGCAGTTCTTC
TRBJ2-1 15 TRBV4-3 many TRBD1 CASSQFQGASDEQFF TGCGCCAGCAGCCAATTTCAGGGGGCTAGCGATGAGCAGTTCTTC
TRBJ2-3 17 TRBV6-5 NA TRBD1 CASSSETLGQGGDMQYF TGTGCCAGCAGTTCCGAGACGCTGGGACAGGGGGGAGATATGCAGTATTTT
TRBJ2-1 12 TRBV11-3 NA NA CASSLNANKQFF TGTGCCAGTAGTTTAAATGCTAATAAGCAGTTCTTC
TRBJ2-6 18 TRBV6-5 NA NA CASSYNPSVSTGANVLTF TGTGCCAGCAGTTACAATCCTAGCGTGAGTACTGGAGCCAACGTCCTGACTTTC
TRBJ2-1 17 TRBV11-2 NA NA CPSSPRSSWIIYNEQFF TGTCCCAGCAGCCCCCGCAGTAGCTGGATTATCTACAATGAGCAGTTCTTC
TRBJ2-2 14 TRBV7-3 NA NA CASSPDWGVGELFF TGTGCCAGCAGCCCTGACTGGGGGGTCGGGGAGCTGTTTTTT
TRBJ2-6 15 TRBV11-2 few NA CATQWPRSGANVLTF TGTGCCACCCAGTGGCCCCGCTCTGGGGCCAACGTTCTGACTTTC
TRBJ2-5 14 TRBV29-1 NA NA CSARRGGRHDTQYF TGCAGCGCCAGAAGGGGCGGTCGTCACGATACCCAGTACTTC
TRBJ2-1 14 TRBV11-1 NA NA CASSLVGIRSEQFF TGTGCCAGCAGCTTAGTAGGTATTCGGTCTGAACAGTTCTTC
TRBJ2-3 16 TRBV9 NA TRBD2 CASSERLAGHTDTQYF TGTGCCAGCAGCGAGAGACTAGCGGGGCACACAGATACGCAGTATTTT
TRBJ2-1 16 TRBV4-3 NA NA CASSQFPPTADNEQFF TGCGCCAGTAGTCAATTCCCCCCCACGGCGGACAATGAGCAGTTCTTC
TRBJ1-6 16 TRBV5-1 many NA CASSLETAGVNSPLHF TGCGCCAGCAGCTTGGAAACCGCGGGGGTGAATTCACCCCTCCACTTT
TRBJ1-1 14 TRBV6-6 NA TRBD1 CANGGTGVRTEAFF TGTGCCAACGGTGGGACAGGGGTAAGGACTGAAGCTTTCTTC
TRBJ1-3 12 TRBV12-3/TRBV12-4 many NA CASSLQRNTIYF TGTGCCAGCAGTTTACAAAGAAACACCATATATTTT
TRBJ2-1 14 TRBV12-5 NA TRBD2 CASGSSGRLYEQFF TGTGCTAGTGGTTCAAGCGGGAGGCTCTATGAGCAATTCTTC
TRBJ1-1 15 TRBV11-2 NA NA CASSFGQTLNAGAFF TGTGCCAGCAGTTTTGGACAGACATTAAACGCTGGAGCTTTCTTT
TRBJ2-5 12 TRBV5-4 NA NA CDSSLDKAIEYF TGTGACAGCAGCTTGGACAAGGCCATCGAATACTTC
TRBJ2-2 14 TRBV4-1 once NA CASSNQGDTGELSF TGCGCCAGCAGCAATCAGGGAGACACCGGGGAGCTGTCTTTT
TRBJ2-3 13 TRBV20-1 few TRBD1 CSAPDRGRDTQYF TGCAGTGCCCCGGACAGGGGGCGCGATACGCAGTATTTT
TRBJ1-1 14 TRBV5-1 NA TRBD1 CASSASGGYTEAFF TGCGCCAGCAGCGCCTCAGGGGGCTATACTGAAGCCTTCTTT
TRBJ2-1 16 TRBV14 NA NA CARSAVVGWVNNDQFF TGTGCCAGGAGTGCCGTAGTGGGATGGGTAAACAATGATCAGTTCTTC
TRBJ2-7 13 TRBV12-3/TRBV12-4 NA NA CANEGTCSYEQYF TGTGCCAATGAGGGGACCTGTTCCTACGAGCAATACTTC
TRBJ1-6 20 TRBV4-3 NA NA CVSSQDLQGQGSSCNSPLHF TGCGTCAGCAGCCAAGATCTCCAAGGGCAGGGGTCGTCATGTAATTCACCCCTCCACTTT
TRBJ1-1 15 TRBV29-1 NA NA CSVKGGDTVNTEAFF TGCAGCGTTAAAGGAGGGGACACTGTGAACACTGAAGCTTTCTTT
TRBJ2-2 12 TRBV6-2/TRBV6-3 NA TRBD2 CASCREVGELYF TGTGCCAGTTGCCGGGAGGTCGGGGAGCTGTATTTT
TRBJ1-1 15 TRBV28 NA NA CVNSLATTGNTEAFF TGTGTCAACAGTTTAGCAACAACAGGGAACACTGAAGCTTTCTTT
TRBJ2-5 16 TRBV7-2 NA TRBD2 CASSLGLAGGQETQYF TGTGCCAGCAGCTTAGGACTAGCGGGAGGGCAAGAGACCCAGTACTTC
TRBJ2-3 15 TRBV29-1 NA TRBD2 CSVSGTNRRGDTQYF TGCAGCGTTAGCGGGACTAACAGGAGAGGGGATACGCAGTATTTT
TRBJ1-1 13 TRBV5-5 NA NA CANTHRENTDAFF TGTGCTAACACTCATAGAGAGAACACTGATGCTTTCTTT
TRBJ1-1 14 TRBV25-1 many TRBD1 CASTGDRGLTEAFF TGTGCCAGCACCGGTGACAGGGGGCTAACTGAAGCTTTCTTT
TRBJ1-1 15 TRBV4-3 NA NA CTSTQDPKGQTEAFF TGCACCAGTACCCAAGATCCTAAAGGGCAAACTGAAGCTTTCTTT
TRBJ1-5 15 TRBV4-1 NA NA CASSPMEGSDQPQHF TGCGCCAGCAGTCCCATGGAGGGGAGTGATCAGCCCCAGCATTTT
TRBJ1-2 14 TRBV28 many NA CASSYWGREYGYTF TGTGCCAGCAGTTATTGGGGGCGGGAATATGGCTACACCTTC
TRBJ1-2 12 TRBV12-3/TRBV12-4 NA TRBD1 CGIGQGVDGYIF TGTGGCATCGGACAGGGGGTCGATGGCTACATATTC
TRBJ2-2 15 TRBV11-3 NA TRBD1 CACSLASGGTGELFF TGTGCCTGCAGCTTAGCGTCAGGGGGCACCGGGGAGCTGTTTTTT
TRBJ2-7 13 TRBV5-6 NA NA CTSSRDLPYEQYF TGTACCAGCAGCCGGGATTTACCCTACGAGCAGTACTTC